One and the same sample provided the 30 T cell receptor beta chains below, sequenced in a study of radiotherapy plus CTLA-4 blockade in lung cancer. The method was immunoSEQ multiplex PCR; TCRdb's version includes in-frame clones alone and lacks a portion of them. The sample records about 43,000 clones, about 67% being singletons. The sequencing used peripheral blood, collected from a patient treated with radiotherapy plus ipilimumab. The receptors were sampled from a human donor with non-small cell lung cancer who had a partial response to radiotherapy plus ipilimumab.

The chain has TRBV30 and TRBJ1-2; maybe TRBD1 (6 bases). CDR1 is GTSNPN and CDR2 is SVGIG in the germline V gene (reference sequence). The CDR3 has 8 amino acids. CDR3 DNA sequence: TGTGCGCAGGGGATGCACACCTTC. Translating it yields CAQGMHTF.

In DNA form, the CDR3 reads TGTGCCAGTAGTATCTGGACAGGGGGGGGCAATGAGCAGTTCTTC. Its protein product is CASSIWTGGGNEQFF. The chain employs TRBV19 and TRBJ2-1, with 10 positions matching TRBD1. Germline assignment: CDR1 LNHDA and CDR2 SQIVND (reference sequence). This CDR3 is built from 15 residues. The ends lost 3 bases at V and 6 bases at J; junction bases unmatched: 5.

The J gene is TRBJ2-5, the V gene TRBV30; 10 nucleotides match TRBD2. CDR3 size: 14 residues. V gave up 3 bases and J gave up 7 bases; unmatched junction bases: 8. Germline assignment: CDR1 GTSNPN and CDR2 SVGIG (reference sequence). The CDR3 loop is CAWRSGGAGLTQYF. CDR3 coding DNA: TGTGCCTGGAGGAGCGGGGGGGCCGGGTTGACCCAGTACTTC.

This clone was counted a few times. V usage is TRBV4-1 and J usage is TRBJ1-2, with TRBD1 matching 9 bases. The CDR3 consists of 15 residues. The junction had 7 bases not matched to a gene; V was cut back by 0 bases and J by 8 bases. In germline, CDR1 is MGHRA, CDR2 YSYEKL. In DNA, the CDR3 is TGCGCCAGCAGCCAAGAAGGGACAGGGTGGGGAGGCTACACCTTC. Encoded protein: CASSQEGTGWGGYTF.

In this sample, this clone turned up a few times. The chain recombines TRBV2 with TRBJ2-3; weak D call: TRBD2 (5 bases). Germline-derived CDR1 and CDR2 are SNHLY and FYNNEI. The CDR3 covers 14 residues. V lost 4 bases, J lost 6 bases, and 14 bases lay in between. In DNA form, the CDR3 reads TGTGCCAGCAGTGCCCCTCTGGGCGGGGATACGCAGTATTTT. As protein: CASSAPLGGDTQYF.

This chain joins TRBV27 and TRBJ1-1; weak D call: TRBD1 (6 bases). CDR1 and CDR2 (germline): MNHEY, SMNVEV (reference sequence). The V end was cut by 5 bases, the J end by 5 bases, with 12 bases between. The CDR3 length is 13 residues. CDR3 region: CASSIRGGTEAFF. The CDR3 nucleotides read TGTGCCAGCAGTATCAGGGGTGGGACTGAAGCTTTCTTT.

The rearrangement links TRBV29-1 to TRBJ1-1; perhaps TRBD1 as D (6 bases). This CDR3 has 18 amino acids. Germline V lookup: CDR1 SQVTM, CDR2 ANQGSEA. The V end lost 1 base, the J end lost 3 bases, and 24 bases lay between the germline ends. CDR3 in DNA: TGCAGCGTTGAAGCATACAGGGAAGGGATCTTTGGTTACACTGAAGCTTTCTTT. Encoded protein: CSVEAYREGIFGYTEAFF.

At least ten counts were recorded for this clone. The chain has TRBV6-1 and TRBJ2-7; tentatively, D is TRBD2 (6 bases). This CDR3 has 16 amino acids. V was clipped by 4 bases and J by 3 bases, with 19 bases between them. Germline assignment: CDR1 MNHNS and CDR2 SASEGT. Here the CDR3 reads CASSGGPGLGDYEQYF. In nucleotides, the CDR3 is TGTGCCAGCAGTGGGGGCCCGGGACTCGGGGACTACGAGCAGTACTTC.

The chain combines TRBV2 with TRBJ2-3; 9 bases are a match to TRBD2. There are 16 residues in the CDR3. V lost 4 bases and J lost 2; bases outside the gene matches: 7. CDR1 SNHLY and CDR2 FYNNEI come from the germline V gene. CDR3: CASSGRAGGFTDTQYF. The CDR3 DNA is TGTGCCAGCAGTGGTCGGGCGGGAGGGTTCACAGATACGCAGTATTTT.

In this sample, this clone turned up a few times. The sample has other DNA sequences that encode this CDR3 too. The genes are TRBV5-1 and TRBJ2-1; 10 bases line up with TRBD1. The CDR3 runs 16 residues. The V and J ends lost 2 bases and 4 bases, in that order; junction bases with no gene match: 6. From germline, CDR1 is SGHRS and CDR2 YFSETQ. The CDR3 sequence: CASSFPDRGPYNEQFF. Here the CDR3 DNA reads TGCGCCAGCAGCTTCCCCGACAGGGGGCCGTACAATGAGCAGTTCTTC.

The chain recombines TRBV13 with TRBJ2-5, with 12 bases fitting TRBD2. The CDR3 spans 15 residues. Losses at the gene ends were 5 bases for V and 0 bases for J; bases not matched to a gene: 1. Germline values: CDR1 PRHDT, CDR2 FYEKMQ (reference sequence). The CDR3 coding sequence is TGTGCCAGCAGCCTAGCGGGGGGGAACCAAGAGACCCAGTACTTC. It yields the protein CASSLAGGNQETQYF.

V gene TRBV4-3 combines with J gene TRBJ2-3; 10 bases agree with TRBD2. CDR3 length: 18 amino acids. V dropped 0 bases and J dropped 0; count of bases not matched to a gene: 6. CDR1 and CDR2 (germline): LGHNA, YSLEER. CDR3 residues: CASSQEGPSGGSTDTQYF. DNA of the CDR3: TGCGCCAGCAGCCAAGAAGGCCCTAGCGGGGGTAGCACAGATACGCAGTATTTT.

The chain combines TRBV2 with TRBJ2-3; a weak D match, TRBD1 (5 bases). This CDR3 spans 17 amino acids. Germline CDR1 reads SNHLY; CDR2 reads FYNNEI. Trimming shortened V by 5 bases and J by 3 bases, and 21 bases separated the two germline ends. CDR3 in amino acids: CASSSGLGHRLTDTQYF. CDR3 bases: TGTGCCAGCAGTTCCGGTTTGGGGCATCGACTGACAGATACGCAGTATTTT.

This chain joins TRBV29-1 and TRBJ2-1, with 11 bases that match TRBD2. The trim removed 3 bases at V and 6 bases at J, leaving 4 bases unmatched. The CDR3 is 14 residues long. Germline lookup yields CDR1 SQVTM and CDR2 ANQGSEA. This CDR3 is CSVDTSGSINEQFF. The CDR3 nucleotides read TGCAGCGTTGATACTAGCGGGAGTATCAATGAGCAGTTCTTC.

V usage is TRBV27 and J usage is TRBJ2-1, with D possibly matching TRBD2 (5 bases). The ends were cut back, 6 bases at V and 8 bases at J, with 20 bases in the middle. The CDR3 runs 15 residues. CDR1 and CDR2 from the germline V gene are MNHEY and SMNVEV (reference sequence). CDR3 in amino acids: CASRPQAAGIYEQFF. DNA for the CDR3: TGTGCCAGCAGACCGCAGGCGGCGGGCATCTATGAGCAGTTCTTC.

The rearrangement joins TRBV7-2 to TRBJ1-2; D not certain. V was cut by 1 base and J by 1 base, with 7 bases left in between. The germline CDR1 and CDR2 sequences are SGHTA and FQGNSA. This CDR3 has 14 residues. Written as DNA, the CDR3 is TGTGCCAGCAGCTTAGACCGGGATAACTATGGCTACACCTTC. Translating gives CASSLDRDNYGYTF.

This clone was recorded a few times. The chain couples TRBV6-5 to TRBJ2-1; D unresolved. V was pared by 0 bases and J by 1 base, with 7 bases between. Germline loops: CDR1 MNHEY, CDR2 SVGAGI. The CDR3 spans 15 residues. CDR3 DNA: TGTGCCAGCAGTTACTCCGGCGGATCCTACAATGAGCAGTTCTTC. Translating it yields CASSYSGGSYNEQFF.

The chain combines TRBV9 with TRBJ2-7, with TRBD2 matching over 7 bases. The CDR3 contains 13 residues. The V segment lost 3 bases and the J segment 2 bases; nucleotides outside the gene matches: 2. CDR1 is SGDLS and CDR2 is YYNGEE in the germline V gene. The CDR3: CASSAGLAYEQYF. DNA of the CDR3: TGTGCCAGCAGCGCTGGACTAGCCTACGAGCAGTACTTC.

This clone is labeled medium-sized. Other DNA sequences from this sample encode an identical CDR3 as well. The chain couples TRBV5-6 to TRBJ1-1; D may be TRBD1 (6 bases). Germline CDR1 reads SGHDT; CDR2 reads YYEEEE. With 0 bases removed from V and 0 bases from J, the gap between germline ends came to 9 bases. The CDR3 length is 15 residues. The CDR3 sequence is CASSLVQGMNTEAFF. The CDR3 DNA reads as TGTGCCAGCAGCTTGGTCCAGGGGATGAACACTGAAGCTTTCTTT.

This clone turned up a few times. The chain couples TRBV5-4 to TRBJ2-1, with 13 bases identical to TRBD2. The germline CDR1 and CDR2 sequences are SGHNT and YYREEE (reference sequence). The CDR3 runs to 18 residues. With V trimmed by 4 bases and J by 0 bases, 7 bases remained unmatched. Here the CDR3 reads CASSPKGLAGASYNEQFF. CDR3 DNA: TGTGCCAGCAGCCCGAAAGGACTAGCGGGGGCCTCCTACAATGAGCAGTTCTTC.

The CDR3 loop is CASSLQGSPYEQYF. CDR3 DNA: TGTGCCAGCAGTCTACAGGGATCCCCCTACGAGCAGTACTTC. The chain couples TRBV27 to TRBJ2-7, with D tentatively TRBD1 (6 bases). Germline V gene data show CDR1 as MNHEY and CDR2 as SMNVEV (reference sequence). With 5 bases removed from V and 2 bases from J, the gap between germline ends came to 13 bases. The CDR3 sequence is 14 residues long.

This clone was recorded only once. The rearrangement uses TRBV2 and TRBJ2-5, with D tentatively TRBD1 (6 bases). Trimming removed 0 bases from V and 0 bases from J, with 8 bases in between. Germline loops: CDR1 SNHLY, CDR2 FYNNEI. The CDR3 spans 15 residues. This CDR3 reads CASSEAGDNQETQYF. CDR3 DNA sequence: TGTGCCAGCAGTGAAGCAGGGGACAACCAAGAGACCCAGTACTTC.

The rearrangement links TRBV27 to TRBJ2-7; 11 bases agree with TRBD2. Looked up from germline, CDR1 is MNHEY and CDR2 is SMNVEV (reference sequence). Trimming at V came to 8 bases and at J to 1 base, leaving 7 bases not matched to a gene. The CDR3 spans 15 residues. The CDR3 DNA reads as TGTGCCAGCCGAACCCGACTAGCGGGATCCTACGAGCAGTACTTC. Its protein is CASRTRLAGSYEQYF.

This clone showed up just a few times. This chain uses TRBV6-5 with TRBJ2-1, with D possibly being TRBD2 (5 bases). This CDR3 is built from 13 residues. Germline loops: CDR1 MNHEY, CDR2 SVGAGI. The ends were cut back, 2 bases at V and 9 bases at J, with 11 bases in the middle. The CDR3: CASSYTGGGEQFF. In nucleotides, the CDR3 is TGTGCCAGCAGTTACACCGGTGGAGGTGAGCAGTTCTTC.

This chain joins TRBV19 and TRBJ1-5; D is perhaps TRBD1 (6 bases). The germline gives CDR1 LNHDA, CDR2 SQIVND (reference sequence). V was shortened by 3 bases and J by 1 base, with 10 bases between the two germline ends. The CDR3 extends over 15 amino acids. In DNA form, the CDR3 reads TGTGCCAGTAGTATCTATAGGGGGAGCAATCAGCCCCAGCATTTT. Translating it yields CASSIYRGSNQPQHF.

The rearrangement uses TRBV6-5 and TRBJ1-5, with D uncertain. The CDR3 contains 13 residues. Germline loops: CDR1 MNHEY, CDR2 SVGAGI. Trimming left V 6 bases short and J 4 bases short, with 10 bases between. CDR3 coding DNA: TGTGCCAGCAGGGCCAGACATAATCAGCCCCAGCATTTT. Residues: CASRARHNQPQHF.

The rearrangement joins TRBV4-1 to TRBJ1-3; D may be TRBD1 (5 bases). V was shortened by 4 bases and J by 2 bases, with 9 bases between the two germline ends. CDR1 and CDR2 (germline): MGHRA, YSYEKL. The CDR3 has 14 amino acids. This CDR3 is CASSPLGPGNTIYF. The CDR3 DNA reads TGCGCCAGCAGCCCCCTGGGGCCTGGAAACACCATATATTTT.

The CDR3 nucleotides read TGCGCCAGCAGCTGGTCAGGGGGTCGCGGAGAGACCCAGTACTTC. It is translated as CASSWSGGRGETQYF. This chain uses TRBV5-1 with TRBJ2-5; TRBD1 matches at 7 bases. The CDR3 extends over 15 amino acids. V shed 3 bases and J 4 bases; nucleotides not matched to a gene: 9. Germline CDR1 and CDR2: SGHRS and YFSETQ.

In its sample, this clone is medium-sized. This chain's CDR3 is CASSVGASTFRYGYTF. The CDR3 DNA sequence: TGTGCCAGTAGTGTCGGTGCTTCAACCTTCCGCTATGGCTACACCTTC. The chain joins TRBV19 to TRBJ1-2; D is undetermined. The length of the CDR3 is 16 residues. V lost 5 bases and J 4 bases, leaving 20 bases between the germline ends. Germline V gene lookup returns CDR1 LNHDA and CDR2 SQIVND (reference sequence).

The chain couples TRBV29-1 to TRBJ1-2; perhaps TRBD1 as D (5 bases). V was clipped by 4 bases and J by 4 bases, with 13 bases between them. The CDR3 length is 13 residues. Germline lookup yields CDR1 SQVTM and CDR2 ANQGSEA. This chain's CDR3 is CSVGGGGTYGYTF. The CDR3 bases are TGCAGCGTTGGGGGCGGGGGGACCTATGGCTACACCTTC.